These 17 T cell receptor beta chains were all obtained from the same sample, sequenced in a study of blood T cell repertoires in COVID-19. Libraries were prepared by immunoSEQ multiplex PCR; TCRdb keeps only in-frame clonotypes and omits some of them. The sample contains tens of thousands of clones, around 90% of which appear only once. The sequencing sample was made of peripheral blood. The receptors here all came from a woman of 80 years or more with acute or convalescent COVID-19.

The chain recombines TRBV5-4 with TRBJ1-2; D gene uncertain. V lost 0 bases, J lost 3 bases, and 12 bases lay in between. Germline CDR1 and CDR2: SGHNT and YYREEE (reference sequence). CDR3 size: 15 residues. The CDR3 DNA is TGTGCCAGCAGCTTGGCGGGAGGGTCTTACTATGGCTACACCTTC. It is translated as CASSLAGGSYYGYTF. Full variable domain (missing parts from reference TRBV5-4 and TRBJ1-2): ETGVTQSPTHLIKTRGQQVTLRCSSQSGHNTVSWYQQALGQGPQFIFQYYREEENGRGNFPPRFSGLQFPNYSSELNVNALELDDSALYLCASSLAGGSYYGYTFGSGTRLTVV.

V and J are TRBV2 and TRBJ2-7; 9 bases align to TRBD1. Germline V lookup: CDR1 SNHLY, CDR2 FYNNEI. The CDR3 sequence is 15 residues long. Trimming at V came to 4 bases and at J to 4 bases, leaving 8 bases not matched to a gene. CDR3 residues: CASSGGGQGFYEQYF. Here the CDR3 DNA reads TGTGCCAGCAGTGGGGGGGGACAGGGATTTTACGAGCAGTACTTC.

The rearrangement joins TRBV7-2 to TRBJ1-5, with D perhaps matching TRBD1 (6 bases). The CDR3 loop spans 15 amino acids. Trimming took off 5 bases at V and 4 bases at J, with 15 bases between the two ends. From germline, CDR1 is SGHTA and CDR2 FQGNSA. CDR3 residues: CASSLAGQINQPQHF. CDR3 sequence (DNA): TGTGCCAGCAGCCTTGCAGGACAGATAAATCAGCCCCAGCATTTT.

The chain recombines TRBV19 with TRBJ2-1; 7 bases align to TRBD1. The germline gives CDR1 LNHDA, CDR2 SQIVND (reference sequence). The CDR3 contains 15 residues. Trimming at V came to 1 base and at J to 7 bases, leaving 7 bases not matched to a gene. In DNA, the CDR3 is TGTGCCAGTAGTATAGGAGGGGGCGCGAGAAATGAGCAGTTCTTC. This translates into CASSIGGGARNEQFF.

This clone showed up just once. The chain has TRBV7-9 and TRBJ2-5; D perhaps matches TRBD2 (6 bases). The CDR3 covers 14 residues. Trimming stripped 3 bases from V and 5 bases from J, with 13 bases between. The germline CDR1 and CDR2 sequences are SEHNR and FQNEAQ (reference sequence). CDR3 sequence (DNA): TGTGCCAGCAGCTTTGCCGGGACTTTGGAGACCCAGTACTTC. It encodes CASSFAGTLETQYF.

The chain couples TRBV2 to TRBJ1-2, with D possibly TRBD1 on 6 matching bases. The V end was cut by 6 bases, the J end by 8 bases, with 19 bases between. This CDR3 has 14 amino acids. Germline V CDR1 and CDR2: SNHLY, FYNNEI. The chain's CDR3 is CASSGDGQLYGYTF. CDR3 DNA: TGTGCCAGCAGCGGGGATGGACAGCTCTACGGCTACACCTTC.

The CDR3 region is CASSSSPTGVIETQYF. The CDR3 DNA sequence: TGTGCCAGTAGTTCTTCTCCGACAGGGGTTATCGAGACCCAGTACTTC. V and J are TRBV19 and TRBJ2-5; 8 nucleotides match TRBD1. Germline lookup yields CDR1 LNHDA and CDR2 SQIVND (reference sequence). The CDR3 consists of 16 residues. Trimming removed 5 bases from V and 5 bases from J; junction bases left unmatched: 13.

This clone was seen just once. The gene calls are TRBV6-6 and TRBJ2-7, with 10 positions matching TRBD1. V lost 0 bases, J lost 4 bases, and 3 bases stayed unmatched. Germline-derived CDR1 and CDR2 are MNHNY and SVGAGI (reference sequence). CDR3 size: 15 residues. CDR3 sequence reads: CASSYSGTGEYEQYF. The CDR3, as DNA: TGTGCCAGCAGTTACTCCGGGACAGGGGAATACGAGCAGTACTTC.

In its sample, this clone was seen a few times. The CDR3: CASSVGTGNTEAFF. The CDR3 nucleotides are TGCGCCAGCAGCGTTGGGACAGGGAACACTGAAGCTTTCTTT. The rearrangement uses TRBV5-1 and TRBJ1-1; 8 bases are shared with TRBD1. With 4 bases clipped from V and 1 base from J, the junction kept 3 bases outside the gene matches. CDR3 length equals 14 residues. CDR1 is SGHRS and CDR2 is YFSETQ in the germline V gene.

In DNA form, the CDR3 reads TGTGCCAGCAGTTACGAGGGGAGGGAACAGCCCCAGCATTTT. Translating gives CASSYEGREQPQHF. This chain links TRBV6-6 with TRBJ1-5; possible D gene TRBD1, 5 bases. V was shortened by 2 bases and J by 7 bases, with 12 bases between the two germline ends. Germline V CDR1 and CDR2: MNHNY, SVGAGI (reference sequence). The CDR3 totals 14 residues.

The chain links TRBV6-6 to TRBJ2-2; 7 nucleotides agree with TRBD1. Trimming took 7 bases from V and 3 from J; bases not matched to a gene: 8. This CDR3 is built from 15 residues. Germline CDR1 MNHNY, CDR2 SVGAGI (reference sequence). CDR3 in DNA: TGTGCCAGCACCCTGGGGACAGTGGACACCGGGGAGCTGTTTTTT. Its protein product is CASTLGTVDTGELFF.

The chain combines TRBV15 with TRBJ1-2; tentatively, D is TRBD1 (5 bases). Germline CDR1 LNHNV, CDR2 YYDKDF (reference sequence). The CDR3 is made up of 13 amino acids. V lost 1 base, J lost 2 bases, and 5 bases lay in between. The CDR3 region is CATSRGQNYGYTF. As DNA, the CDR3 is TGTGCCACCAGCAGAGGACAGAACTATGGCTACACCTTC. The full variable domain, with the rest looked up from reference TRBV15 and TRBJ1-2, is DAMVIQNPRYQVTQFGKPVTLSCSQTLNHNVMYWYQQKSSQAPKLLFHYYDKDFNNEADTPDNFQSRRPNTSFCFLDIRSPGLGDTAMYLCATSRGQNYGYTFGSGTRLTVV.

The chain links TRBV7-9 to TRBJ1-6; TRBD1 aligns across 8 bases. The germline CDR1 and CDR2 sequences are SEHNR and FQNEAQ (reference sequence). This CDR3 region has 16 residues. The J segment lost 5 bases and the V segment lost 4 bases, leaving 7 bases of the junction unmatched. The CDR3 loop is CASSSGGQGNNSPLHF. DNA for the CDR3: TGTGCCAGCAGCTCCGGTGGACAGGGTAATAATTCACCCCTCCACTTT. The full variable domain, its missing parts supplied by reference TRBV7-9 and TRBJ1-6, is DTGVSQNPRHKITKRGQNVTFRCDPISEHNRLYWYRQTLGQGPEFLTYFQNEAQLEKSRLLSDRFSAERPKGSFSTLEIQRTEQGDSAMYLCASSSGGQGNNSPLHFGNGTRLTVT.

The J gene is TRBJ1-2, the V gene TRBV5-1; 8 bases are a match to TRBD1. This CDR3 contains 16 residues. The ends lost 5 bases at V and 4 bases at J; junction bases unmatched: 13. Germline assignment: CDR1 SGHRS and CDR2 YFSETQ. CDR3 in DNA: TGCGCCAGCAGACGAGGAACAGGGGGGACCCCCTATGGCTACACCTTC. Its protein is CASRRGTGGTPYGYTF.

The V call is TRBV27, the J call TRBJ1-6; D perhaps matches TRBD1 (6 bases). Looked up from germline, CDR1 is MNHEY and CDR2 is SMNVEV (reference sequence). Trimming left V 1 base short and J 11 bases short, with 12 bases between. The CDR3 is made up of 14 amino acids. For the CDR3, the DNA is TGTGCCAGCAGTTTATGGTCCAGGGACACACCCCTCCACTTT. Translated: CASSLWSRDTPLHF.

In its sample, this clone was seen once. This rearrangement joins TRBV9 to TRBJ2-2, with 9 bases fitting TRBD2. The CDR3 is 17 residues long. V shed 0 bases and J 2 bases; nucleotides not matched to a gene: 5. Germline CDR1 reads SGDLS; CDR2 reads YYNGEE. Written as DNA, the CDR3 is TGTGCCAGCAGCGTAGTAGGAGCGGGGGGTAACACCGGGGAGCTGTTTTTT. Amino acids: CASSVVGAGGNTGELFF.

CDR3 DNA: TGTGCCAGCAGTGGCACAGGGGGCCGTGTTCCAGATACGCAGTATTTT. It specifies CASSGTGGRVPDTQYF. The chain is built from TRBV25-1 and TRBJ2-3; 9 positions match TRBD1. The CDR3 runs 16 residues. Germline loops: CDR1 MGHDK, CDR2 SYGVNS. Trimming took 4 bases from V and 4 from J; bases not matched to a gene: 9.